This T cell receptor beta chain was obtained from a study of radiation and T cells in renal cell carcinoma. Note on this clone: Its target is not known. This same CDR3 is encoded by further DNA sequences in the sample.

Generated by immunoSEQ multiplex PCR, the TCRdb table keeps only in-frame clones and is missing some. Among over 60,000 clones listed, roughly 80% were seen once. General observations from the study: In blood, top tumor clones expanded by 2 weeks, shrinking by 4.

V was cut by 2 bases and J by 4 bases, with 9 bases left in between. The germline V gene encodes CDR1 SNHLY and CDR2 FYNNEI. This CDR3 is 13 amino acids long. Specified time point: blood 4 weeks post-SBRT, at nephrectomy. Treatment denoted: 15 Gy SBRT to primary tumor, nephrectomy 4 weeks later. Clear cell pathology was present in this patient's renal cell carcinoma. Here the sequenced sample was blood, taken from a patient whose treatment included radiotherapy and nephrectomy. The source of this sequence is a woman aged 60 to 75 with renal cell carcinoma. The chain is built from TRBV2 and TRBJ2-7; D ambiguous. The CDR3 here is CASSELILYEQYF. The CDR3 bases are TGTGCCAGCAGTGAATTGATACTATACGAGCAGTACTTC.